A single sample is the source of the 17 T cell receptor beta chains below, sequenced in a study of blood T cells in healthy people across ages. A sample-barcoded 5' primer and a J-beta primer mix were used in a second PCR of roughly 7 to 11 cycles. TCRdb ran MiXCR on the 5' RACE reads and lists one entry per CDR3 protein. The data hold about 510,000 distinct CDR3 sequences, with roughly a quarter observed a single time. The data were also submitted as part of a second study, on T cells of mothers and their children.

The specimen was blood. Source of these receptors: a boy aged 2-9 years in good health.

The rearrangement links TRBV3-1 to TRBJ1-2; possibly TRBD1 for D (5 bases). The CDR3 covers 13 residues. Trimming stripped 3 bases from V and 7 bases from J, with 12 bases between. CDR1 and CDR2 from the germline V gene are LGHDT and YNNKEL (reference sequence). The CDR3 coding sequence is TGTGCCAGCAGCCACATTGGGGCCGGTGGCTACACCTTC. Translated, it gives CASSHIGAGGYTF.

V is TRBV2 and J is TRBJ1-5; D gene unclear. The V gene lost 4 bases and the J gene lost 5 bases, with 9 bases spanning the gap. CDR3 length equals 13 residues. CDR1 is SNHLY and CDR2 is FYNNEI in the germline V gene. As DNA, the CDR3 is TGTGCCAGCAGTGCGGACCGAGATCAGCCCCAGCATTTT. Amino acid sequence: CASSADRDQPQHF.

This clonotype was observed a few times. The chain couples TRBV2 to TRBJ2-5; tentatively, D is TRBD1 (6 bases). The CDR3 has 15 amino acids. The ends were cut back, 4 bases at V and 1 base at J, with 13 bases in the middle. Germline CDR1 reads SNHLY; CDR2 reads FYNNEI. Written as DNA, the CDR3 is TGTGCCAGCAGTGCCCTTGACAGGATCCAAGAGACCCAGTACTTC. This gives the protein CASSALDRIQETQYF.

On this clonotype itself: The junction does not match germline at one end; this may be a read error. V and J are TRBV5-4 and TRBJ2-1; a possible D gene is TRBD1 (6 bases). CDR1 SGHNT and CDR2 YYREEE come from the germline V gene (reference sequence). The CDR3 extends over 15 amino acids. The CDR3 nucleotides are TGTGCCAGCAGCTTGGGGCGGACAGTATACAATGAGCAGTCCTTC. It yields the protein CASSLGRTVYNEQSF.

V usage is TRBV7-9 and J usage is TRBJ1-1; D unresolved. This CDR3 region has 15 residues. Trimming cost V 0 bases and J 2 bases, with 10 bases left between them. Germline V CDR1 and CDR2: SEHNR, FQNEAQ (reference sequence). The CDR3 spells CASSLAEEFNTEAFF. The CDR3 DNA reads TGTGCCAGCAGCTTAGCGGAGGAATTCAACACTGAAGCTTTCTTT.

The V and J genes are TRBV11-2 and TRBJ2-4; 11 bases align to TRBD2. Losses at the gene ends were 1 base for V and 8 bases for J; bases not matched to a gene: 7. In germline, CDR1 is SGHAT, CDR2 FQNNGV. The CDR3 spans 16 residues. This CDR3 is CASSLVRLAGGDIQYF. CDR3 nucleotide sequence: TGTGCCAGCAGCTTAGTGAGGCTAGCGGGAGGAGACATTCAGTACTTC.

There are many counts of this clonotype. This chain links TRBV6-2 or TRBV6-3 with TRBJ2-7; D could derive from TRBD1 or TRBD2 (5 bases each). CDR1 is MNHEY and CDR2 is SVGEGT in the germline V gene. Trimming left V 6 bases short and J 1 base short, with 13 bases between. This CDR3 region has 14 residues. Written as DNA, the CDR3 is TGTGCCAGCAGCCACGGGACGGAATCCTACGAGCAGTACTTC. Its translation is CASSHGTESYEQYF.

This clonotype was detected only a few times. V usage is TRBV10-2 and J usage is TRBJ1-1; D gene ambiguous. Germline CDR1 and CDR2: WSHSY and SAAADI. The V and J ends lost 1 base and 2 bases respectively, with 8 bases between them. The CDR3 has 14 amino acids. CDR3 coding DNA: TGCGCCAGCAGTGAGTTCACGGAAAACACTGAAGCTTTCTTT. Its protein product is CASSEFTENTEAFF.

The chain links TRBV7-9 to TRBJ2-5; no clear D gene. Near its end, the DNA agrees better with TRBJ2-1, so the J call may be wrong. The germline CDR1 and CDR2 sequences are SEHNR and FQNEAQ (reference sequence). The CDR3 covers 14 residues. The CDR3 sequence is CASSPPHARNEQFF. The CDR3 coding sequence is TGTGCCAGCAGCCCGCCGCACGCCCGGAATGAGCAGTTCTTC.

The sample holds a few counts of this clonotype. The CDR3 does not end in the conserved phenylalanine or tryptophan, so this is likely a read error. DNA of the CDR3: TGTGCCAGCGGGCGGCCTTACTACGAGCAGTACTCC. The encoded protein is CASGRPYYEQYS. V usage is TRBV27 and J usage is TRBJ2-7; D not resolved. The CDR3 spans 12 residues. The germline CDR1 and CDR2 sequences are MNHEY and SMNVEV (reference sequence). With 8 bases removed from V and 3 bases from J, the gap between germline ends came to 11 bases.

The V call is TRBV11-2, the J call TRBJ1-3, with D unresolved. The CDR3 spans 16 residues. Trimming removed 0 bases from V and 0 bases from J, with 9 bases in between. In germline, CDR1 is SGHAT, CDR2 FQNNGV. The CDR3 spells CASSLDPVSSGNTIYF. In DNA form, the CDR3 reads TGTGCCAGCAGCTTAGACCCAGTAAGCTCTGGAAACACCATATATTTT.

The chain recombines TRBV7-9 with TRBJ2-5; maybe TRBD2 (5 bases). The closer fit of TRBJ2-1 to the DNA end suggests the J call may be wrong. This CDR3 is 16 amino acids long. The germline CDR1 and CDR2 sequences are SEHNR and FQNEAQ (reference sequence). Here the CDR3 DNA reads TGTGCCAGCAGCCCCCTCCCTGGCGGGCTCGACAATGAGCAGTTCTTC. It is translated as CASSPLPGGLDNEQFF.

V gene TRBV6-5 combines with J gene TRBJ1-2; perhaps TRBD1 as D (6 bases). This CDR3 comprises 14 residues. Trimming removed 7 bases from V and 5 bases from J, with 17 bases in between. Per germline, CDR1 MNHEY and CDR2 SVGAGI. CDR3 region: CASNRGTASYGYTF. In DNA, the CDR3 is TGTGCCAGCAATAGGGGGACGGCCAGTTATGGCTACACCTTC.

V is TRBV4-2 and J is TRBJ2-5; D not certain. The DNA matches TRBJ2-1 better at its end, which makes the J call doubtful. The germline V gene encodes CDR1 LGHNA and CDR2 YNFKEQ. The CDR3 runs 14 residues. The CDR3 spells CASSQVVGPNEQFF. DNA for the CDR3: TGTGCCAGCAGCCAAGTCGTAGGCCCCAATGAGCAGTTCTTC.

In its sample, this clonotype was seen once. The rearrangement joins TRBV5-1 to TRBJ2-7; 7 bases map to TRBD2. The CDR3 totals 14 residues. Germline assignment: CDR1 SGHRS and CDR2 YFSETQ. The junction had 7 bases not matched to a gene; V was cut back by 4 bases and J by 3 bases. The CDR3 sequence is CASSRLAECYEQYF. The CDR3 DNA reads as TGCGCCAGCAGCCGACTAGCTGAATGCTACGAGCAGTACTTC.

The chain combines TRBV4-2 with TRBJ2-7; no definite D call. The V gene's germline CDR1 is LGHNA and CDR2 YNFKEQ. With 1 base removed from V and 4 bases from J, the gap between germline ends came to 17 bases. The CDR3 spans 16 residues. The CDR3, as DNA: TGTGCCAGCAGCCAAGGGTCACCGGGTGAGTCTTACGAGCAGTACTTC. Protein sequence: CASSQGSPGESYEQYF.

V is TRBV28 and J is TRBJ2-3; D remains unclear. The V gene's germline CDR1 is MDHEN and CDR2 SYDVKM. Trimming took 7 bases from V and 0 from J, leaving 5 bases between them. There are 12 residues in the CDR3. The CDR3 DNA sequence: TGTGCCAGCAACCTTAGCACAGATACGCAGTATTTT. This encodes CASNLSTDTQYF.